This T cell receptor (beta chain) was obtained from a study of T cells after posttransplantation cyclophosphamide. TCRdb's table, derived via immunoSEQ multiplex PCR, lists solely in-frame clones and lacks some. The data show 50,000 to 55,000 clones, around 84% seen once. Germline trimming cut 9 bases from V and 0 bases from J; bases unmatched to any gene: 5. The germline CDR1 and CDR2 sequences are LNHDA and SQIVND (reference sequence). This CDR3 region has 14 residues. The sequence derives from a man aged 25 to 40 with a blood cancer, CMV-positive, and with a related stem cell donor. The sample comprised PBMCs. The chain is built from TRBV19 and TRBJ2-1; 7 bases line up with TRBD1. This CDR3 reads CASHRGRSYNEQFF. DNA of the CDR3: TGTGCCAGCCATAGGGGGCGCTCCTACAATGAGCAGTTCTTC.